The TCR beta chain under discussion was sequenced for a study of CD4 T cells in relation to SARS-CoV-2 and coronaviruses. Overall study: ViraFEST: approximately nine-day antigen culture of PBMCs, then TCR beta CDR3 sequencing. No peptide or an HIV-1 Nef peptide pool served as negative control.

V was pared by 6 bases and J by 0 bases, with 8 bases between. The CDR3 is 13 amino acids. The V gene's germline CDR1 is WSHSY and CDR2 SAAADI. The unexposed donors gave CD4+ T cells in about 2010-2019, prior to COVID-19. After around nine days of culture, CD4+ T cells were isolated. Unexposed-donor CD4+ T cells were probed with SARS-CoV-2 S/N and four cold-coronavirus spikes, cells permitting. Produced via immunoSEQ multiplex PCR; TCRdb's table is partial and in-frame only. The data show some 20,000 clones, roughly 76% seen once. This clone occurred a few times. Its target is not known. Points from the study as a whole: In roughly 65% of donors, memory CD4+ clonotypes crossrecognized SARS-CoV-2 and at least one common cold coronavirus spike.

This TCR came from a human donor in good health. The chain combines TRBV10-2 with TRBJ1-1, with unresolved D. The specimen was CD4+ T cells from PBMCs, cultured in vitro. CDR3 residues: CASSRLMNTEAFF. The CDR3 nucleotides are TGCGCCAGCAGCAGACTAATGAACACTGAAGCTTTCTTT.